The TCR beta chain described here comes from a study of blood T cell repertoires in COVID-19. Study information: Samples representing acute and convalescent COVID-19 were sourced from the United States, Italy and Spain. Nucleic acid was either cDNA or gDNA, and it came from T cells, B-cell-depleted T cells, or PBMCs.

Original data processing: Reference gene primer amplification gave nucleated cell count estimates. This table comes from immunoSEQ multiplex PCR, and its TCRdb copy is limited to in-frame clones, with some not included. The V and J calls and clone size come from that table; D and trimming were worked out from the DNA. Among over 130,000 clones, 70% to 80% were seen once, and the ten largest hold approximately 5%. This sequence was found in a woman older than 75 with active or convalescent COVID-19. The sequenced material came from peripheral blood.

The DNA for the CDR3 is TGTGCCAGCAGCCTCATACCGGGGAGCCACTACGAGCAGTACTTC. Its translation: CASSLIPGSHYEQYF. V and J are TRBV3-1 (or the pseudogene TRBV3-2) and TRBJ2-7; a weak D match, TRBD2 (5 bases). Germline-derived CDR1 and CDR2 are LGHDT and YNNKEL (reference sequence). Deletions cut 4 bases from V and 3 bases from J, with 16 bases between. CDR3 length: 15 residues.